The 12 T cell receptor beta chains given below trace back to one sample, sequenced in a study of blood T cell repertoires in COVID-19. Produced via immunoSEQ multiplex PCR; TCRdb's table is partial and in-frame only. This sample has 200,000 to 300,000 clones, with roughly 80% found just once. The source material was PBMCs or T cells enriched from blood (not recorded which). These receptors were collected from a woman in her thirties or forties who had been exposed to COVID-19.

Only one count was recorded for this clone. V and J are TRBV16 and TRBJ2-5, with 9 bases matching TRBD1. This CDR3 comprises 17 residues. The germline V gene has CDR1 KGHSY and CDR2 FQNENV. J lost 3 bases, V lost 1 base, and 9 bases had no gene match. CDR3: CASSQWFGQGLEETQYF. The CDR3 DNA reads as TGTGCCAGCAGCCAATGGTTCGGACAGGGGCTTGAAGAGACCCAGTACTTC.

This chain connects TRBV11-2 to TRBJ2-7; 10 bases map to TRBD2. V was pared by 0 bases and J by 4 bases, with 6 bases of the junction left unmatched. CDR3 length equals 16 residues. The germline V gene has CDR1 SGHAT and CDR2 FQNNGV. DNA for the CDR3: TGTGCCAGCAGCTTAGAAGGGAGCGGGGGGGCTTACGAGCAGTACTTC. Translating it yields CASSLEGSGGAYEQYF.

The rearrangement uses TRBV24-1 and TRBJ2-3; the match to TRBD2 covers 7 bases. J gave up 0 bases and V 4 bases, and 6 bases lay outside the gene matches. Germline loops: CDR1 KGHDR, CDR2 SFDVKD. The CDR3 covers 16 residues. The DNA for the CDR3 is TGTGCCACCAGTGACTCTCTAGCGGCTAGCACAGATACGCAGTATTTT. It is translated as CATSDSLAASTDTQYF.

V gene TRBV7-9 combines with J gene TRBJ1-6; TRBD1 might be the D (5 bases). CDR1 and CDR2 (germline): SEHNR, FQNEAQ (reference sequence). V gave up 3 bases and J gave up 7 bases, with 16 bases separating them. The length of the CDR3 is 16 residues. For the CDR3, the DNA is TGTGCCAGCAGCTTCGGTGACAGTCCCTCCAATTCACCCCTCCACTTT. Translated: CASSFGDSPSNSPLHF.

The V call is TRBV7-2, the J call TRBJ1-1; TRBD1 matches 11 bases. Germline values: CDR1 SGHTA, CDR2 FQGNSA. V lost 6 bases to trimming and J lost 5 bases; unmatched junction nucleotides: 5. CDR3 size: 14 residues. The CDR3 DNA sequence: TGTGCCAGCAGTCAGGACAGGGGGCGAACTGAAGCTTTCTTT. This gives the protein CASSQDRGRTEAFF.

The chain has TRBV11-1 and TRBJ1-4, with a weak D call TRBD1 (5 bases). Germline loops: CDR1 SGHAT, CDR2 FQDESV (reference sequence). V was shortened by 5 bases and J by 5 bases, with 9 bases between the two germline ends. There are 13 residues in the CDR3. The CDR3 loop is CASSKTANEKLFF. The DNA for the CDR3 is TGTGCCAGCAGCAAGACAGCGAATGAAAAACTGTTTTTT.

This chain connects TRBV7-3 to TRBJ2-5, with D possibly being TRBD2 (6 bases). The CDR3 is 15 residues long. The germline gives CDR1 SGHTA, CDR2 FQGTGA. With 2 bases removed from V and 4 bases from J, the gap between germline ends came to 14 bases. The CDR3 coding sequence is TGTGCCAGCAGCTTAGTGGGGGGTGACATAGAGACCCAGTACTTC. Its translation: CASSLVGGDIETQYF.

With respect to this clone: The DNA is omitted, as the CDR3 cannot be located on it reliably, and the CDR3 follows TCRdb's listing. The chain couples TRBV5-5 to TRBJ1-1; the table's TRBD1 call for D was not verified on the DNA. The CDR3 length equals 12 residues, ends included. Germline V gene sequence: CDR1 SGHKS, CDR2 YYEKEE (reference sequence). CDR3: CASSTSTGEAFF.

The chain uses TRBV3-1 (or the pseudogene TRBV3-2) and TRBJ2-1, with TRBD2 identical over 8 bases. Germline assignment: CDR1 LGHDT and CDR2 YNNKEL (reference sequence). There are 15 residues in the CDR3. Trimming removed 1 base from V and 4 bases from J; junction bases left unmatched: 3. Written as DNA, the CDR3 is TGTGCCAGCAGCCAAGCAAGCGGGGGTTACAATGAGCAGTTCTTC. Translation gives CASSQASGGYNEQFF.

The chain employs TRBV4-3 and TRBJ2-4; 8 bases agree with TRBD1. With 5 bases clipped from V and 9 bases from J, the junction kept 9 bases outside the gene matches. This CDR3 spans 14 amino acids. Per germline, CDR1 LGHNA and CDR2 YSLEER. In DNA, the CDR3 is TGCGCCAGCAGCTGGACAGGGCTAGAGGGCATTCAGTACTTC. It yields the protein CASSWTGLEGIQYF.

The chain links TRBV11-2 to TRBJ2-7; weak D call: TRBD2 (5 bases). V lost 5 bases and J lost 0, with 17 bases in between. The CDR3 covers 16 residues. CDR1 and CDR2 from the germline V gene are SGHAT and FQNNGV. The CDR3 region has the DNA TGTGCCAGCAGCCCAAGCGTAGGACTGAGCTCCTACGAGCAGTACTTC. As protein: CASSPSVGLSSYEQYF.

The CDR3 DNA is TGTGCCAGCAGCTTGGGAGGGACTAGCGGAGATACGCAGTATTTT. Protein sequence: CASSLGGTSGDTQYF. The gene calls are TRBV5-5 and TRBJ2-3; 11 nucleotides agree with TRBD2. The germline CDR1 and CDR2 sequences are SGHKS and YYEKEE (reference sequence). The CDR3 covers 15 residues. Trimming removed 0 bases from V and 5 bases from J; junction bases left unmatched: 2.